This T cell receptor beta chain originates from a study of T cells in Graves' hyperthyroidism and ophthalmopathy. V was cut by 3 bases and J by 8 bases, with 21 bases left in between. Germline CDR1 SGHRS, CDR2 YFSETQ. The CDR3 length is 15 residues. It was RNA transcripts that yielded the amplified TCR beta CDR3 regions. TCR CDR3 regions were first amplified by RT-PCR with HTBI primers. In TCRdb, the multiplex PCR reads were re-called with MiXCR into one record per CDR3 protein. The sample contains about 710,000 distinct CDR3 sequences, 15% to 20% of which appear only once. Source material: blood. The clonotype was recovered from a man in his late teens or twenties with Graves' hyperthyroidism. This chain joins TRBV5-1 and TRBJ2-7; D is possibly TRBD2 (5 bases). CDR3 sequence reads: CASSSDPISSGKQYF. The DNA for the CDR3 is TGCGCCAGCAGCTCCGACCCAATCTCCAGCGGCAAGCAGTACTTC.